This T cell receptor beta chain is from a study of cytomegalovirus exposure and HLA in healthy donors. Study-level findings and limits: Later work found most CMV-associated TCR beta chains apparently HLA-restricted. The sole available immune exposure information was CMV serostatus.

This PCR relied on a set of 60 Vbeta primers and 13 Jbeta primers. Data came from immunoSEQ multiplex PCR; TCRdb stores just in-frame clones and leaves some out. The table records roughly 80,000 clones, around 82% of them present only once. On this clone itself: Its specificity is not known.

The CDR3 contains 14 residues. In germline, CDR1 is SGDLS, CDR2 YYNGEE. The J segment lost 7 bases and the V segment lost 0 bases, leaving 3 bases of the junction unmatched. The receptor's source is a man aged 40-50 years in good health and CMV-seronegative. The sample comprised PBMCs. This rearrangement joins TRBV9 to TRBJ1-2, with TRBD1 identical over 10 bases. The CDR3 sequence: CASSVATGGGGYTF. The CDR3 DNA sequence: TGTGCCAGCAGCGTAGCGACAGGGGGCGGTGGCTACACCTTC.